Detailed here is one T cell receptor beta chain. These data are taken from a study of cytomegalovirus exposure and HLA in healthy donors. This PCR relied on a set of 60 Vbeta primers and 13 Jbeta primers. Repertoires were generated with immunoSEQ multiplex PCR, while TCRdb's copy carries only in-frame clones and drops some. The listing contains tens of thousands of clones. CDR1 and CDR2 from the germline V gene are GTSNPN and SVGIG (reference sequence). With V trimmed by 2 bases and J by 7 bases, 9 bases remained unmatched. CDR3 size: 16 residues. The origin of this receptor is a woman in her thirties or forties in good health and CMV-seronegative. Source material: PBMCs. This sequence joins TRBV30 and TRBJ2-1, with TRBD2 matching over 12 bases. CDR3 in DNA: TGTGCCTGGAGTCCCCGGACTAGCGGGGATCTGAATGAGCAGTTCTTC. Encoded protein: CAWSPRTSGDLNEQFF.